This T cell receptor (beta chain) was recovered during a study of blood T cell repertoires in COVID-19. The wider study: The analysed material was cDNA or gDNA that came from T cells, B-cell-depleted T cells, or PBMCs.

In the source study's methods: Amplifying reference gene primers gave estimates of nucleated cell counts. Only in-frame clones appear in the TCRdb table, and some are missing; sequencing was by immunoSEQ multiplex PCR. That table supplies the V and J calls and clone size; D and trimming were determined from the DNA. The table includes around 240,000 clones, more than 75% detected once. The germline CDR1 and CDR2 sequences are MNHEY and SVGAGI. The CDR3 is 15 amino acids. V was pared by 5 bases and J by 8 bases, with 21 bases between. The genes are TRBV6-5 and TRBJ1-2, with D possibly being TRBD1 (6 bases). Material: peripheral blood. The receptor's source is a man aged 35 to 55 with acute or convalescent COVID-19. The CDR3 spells CASSLRDPGQKGYTF. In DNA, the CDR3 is TGTGCCAGCAGTCTCCGGGACCCCGGACAGAAGGGCTACACCTTC.